A selection of T cell receptor beta chains follows, all from one sample in a study of blood T cell repertoires in COVID-19. Produced via immunoSEQ multiplex PCR; TCRdb's table is partial and in-frame only. The table has fewer than 300,000 clones, about 82% seen once. The sequenced material came from peripheral blood. Receptors were obtained from a middle-aged man with active or convalescent COVID-19. CDR3s include the opening cysteine and the closing phenylalanine or tryptophan. Each record gives: V gene, clone size, J gene, D gene, CDR3 DNA, CDR3 protein. A D gene is named only where the DNA matches it firmly. The listing skips clone size in some rows; elsewhere it reads once, few, many or a size class.

TRBV20-1	once	TRBJ1-2	.	TGCAGTGCTAGTACAGGGAACTATGGCTACACCTTC	CSASTGNYGYTF
TRBV4-1	.	TRBJ2-7	.	TGCGCCAGCAGCCAAGGGAACAGTATCGCTACCTACGAGCAGTACTTC	CASSQGNSIATYEQYF
TRBV11-3	.	TRBJ2-2	.	TGTGCCAGCAGCCCGGTAGTCGGCACCGGGGAGCTGTTTTTT	CASSPVVGTGELFF
TRBV6-5	.	TRBJ1-2	.	TGTGCCAGCGCCCCAGGCAGCATGGTCCATGGCTACACCTTC	CASAPGSMVHGYTF
TRBV29-1	.	TRBJ1-4	.	TGCAGCGTAGGGCACGGGGCAACTAATGAAAAACTGTTTTTT	CSVGHGATNEKLFF
TRBV6-1	once	TRBJ1-2	.	TGTGCCAGCAGTGAAGGCGGAAGACTTGGCTACACCTTC	CASSEGGRLGYTF
TRBV5-1	.	TRBJ1-1	.	TGCGCCAGCAGCGTATCGGGACTCAAGAACACTGAAGCTTTCTTT	CASSVSGLKNTEAFF
TRBV30	.	TRBJ1-1	.	TGTGCCTGGAAGGACAGCAGGAACACTGAAGCTTTCTTT	CAWKDSRNTEAFF
TRBV9	.	TRBJ2-5	.	TGTGCCAGCAGCGCCCAACCTCCGGGGGAGACCCAGTACTTC	CASSAQPPGETQYF
TRBV28	.	TRBJ2-3	TRBD1	TGTGCCAGCAGTGCAACAACCGGGACAGGCCATCAGTATTTT	CASSATTGTGHQYF
TRBV11-2	.	TRBJ1-1	.	TGTGCCAGCAGCTCGAACGACTCTCCTGAAGCTTTCTTT	CASSSNDSPEAFF
TRBV5-4	once	TRBJ2-3	.	TGTGCCAGCAGCTCCCCCCCCGGGGCGGGACGGTCGCAGTATTTT	CASSSPPGAGRSQYF
TRBV19	once	TRBJ2-1	TRBD2	TGTGCCAGTAGGTTGGAGCCTAGCGGATACAATGAGCAGTTCTTC	CASRLEPSGYNEQFF
TRBV5-1	.	TRBJ1-4	.	TGCGCCAGCAGCTTGGACAGGGTTGGGGAAAAACTGTTTTTT	CASSLDRVGEKLFF
TRBV5-4	once	TRBJ2-2	.	TGTGCCAGCAGCTTGGCAGGGGTTTCGGGCGGGGAGCTGTTTTTT	CASSLAGVSGGELFF
TRBV19	.	TRBJ2-1	.	TGTGCCAGTAGTATCCCCTCGGGGTCTTCCTCCTACAATGAGCAGTTCTTC	CASSIPSGSSSYNEQFF
TRBV28	.	TRBJ1-1	TRBD1	TGTGCCAGCAGTTTGACTCCCGGGACAGGGGGCATGGGCACTGAAGCTTTCTTT	CASSLTPGTGGMGTEAFF
TRBV7-9	.	TRBJ1-4	TRBD1	TGTGCCAGCAGCTTAGACACAGGGGTTAATGAAAAACTGTTTTTT	CASSLDTGVNEKLFF
TRBV20-1	.	TRBJ2-7	.	TGCAGTGCTAGTGGATGGGGCCCCTACGAGCAGTACTTC	CSASGWGPYEQYF
TRBV6-5	.	TRBJ2-2	TRBD1	TGTGCCAGCACCAGGACAGGAGTCGACACCGGGGAGCTGTTTTTT	CASTRTGVDTGELFF
TRBV23-1	once	TRBJ2-7	.	TGCGCCAGCACCTGCAGGGGTCTCTCCTACGAGCAGTACTTC	CASTCRGLSYEQYF
TRBV30	.	TRBJ1-6	TRBD1	TGTGCCTGGAGTGGACAGGGGGACTCACCCCTCCACTTT	CAWSGQGDSPLHF
TRBV27	few	TRBJ1-2	.	TGTGCCAGCAGACCAGGCAGCCCCTTTGGCTACACCTTC	CASRPGSPFGYTF
TRBV4-1	.	TRBJ2-2	.	TGCGCCAGCAGCCAAGGGGGGCTTTACACCGGGGAGCTGTTTTTT	CASSQGGLYTGELFF
TRBV19	.	TRBJ2-1	.	TGTGCCAGTAGCCCATCGGGTTTAAACAATGAGCAGTTCTTC	CASSPSGLNNEQFF
TRBV2	.	TRBJ2-7	TRBD1	TGTGCCACCCGGGACAGGGGCCTCGAGCAGTACTTC	CATRDRGLEQYF
TRBV5-5	.	TRBJ2-1	TRBD2	TGTGCCAGCAGCTTGTTAGGGCGGGGGGATGAGCAGTTCTTC	CASSLLGRGDEQFF
TRBV20-1	.	TRBJ2-1	.	TGCAGTGCTAGAGATAACAATGAGCAGTTCTTC	CSARDNNEQFF
TRBV29-1	.	TRBJ2-7	.	TGCAGCGTTCCCTACAGGGACCTATCCTACGAGCAGTACTTC	CSVPYRDLSYEQYF
TRBV29-1	.	TRBJ1-1	.	TGCAGCGTTGTGACGGGGACTAACACTGAAGCTTTCTTT	CSVVTGTNTEAFF
TRBV3-1/TRBV3-2	.	TRBJ2-5	TRBD2	TGTGCCAGCAGCCATCCGGGGGGTGAGCAAGAGACCCAGTACTTC	CASSHPGGEQETQYF
TRBV5-1	once	TRBJ2-7	.	TGCGCCAGCAGCCCGGGTAACCTGAGGGAGCAGTACTTC	CASSPGNLREQYF
TRBV6-5	once	TRBJ1-1	.	TGTGCCAGCGCTTCGGGGGGTTCAACTGAAGCTTTCTTT	CASASGGSTEAFF
TRBV6-5	.	TRBJ1-6	.	TGTGCCAGCACCGGGGGGCAAGGGTGGAATTCACCCCTCCACTTT	CASTGGQGWNSPLHF